The 18 T cell receptor beta chains below all came from one sample that was sequenced in a study of T cell responses to AZD1222 COVID-19 vaccine. This table comes from immunoSEQ multiplex PCR, and its TCRdb copy is limited to in-frame clones, with some not included. The data show approximately 150,000 clones, 85% to 95% seen once. The material sequenced was peripheral blood, taken on day 0 of AZD1222 vaccination. Every receptor here comes from an adult in good health.

The genes are TRBV4-1 and TRBJ1-5; 8 bases map to TRBD1. Unmatched junction bases numbered 4, after V lost 3 bases and J lost 3 bases. CDR1 is MGHRA and CDR2 is YSYEKL in the germline V gene. The length of the CDR3 is 15 residues. This CDR3 reads CASSQGQAVNQPQHF. For the CDR3, the DNA is TGCGCCAGCAGCCAGGGACAGGCCGTCAATCAGCCCCAGCATTTT.

The chain recombines TRBV7-9 with TRBJ2-1; 11 bases are a match to TRBD2. The CDR3 is made up of 17 amino acids. Germline trimming cut 5 bases from V and 7 bases from J; bases unmatched to any gene: 13. Germline V gene data show CDR1 as SEHNR and CDR2 as FQNEAQ (reference sequence). For the CDR3, the DNA is TGTGCCAGCAGCCCGCGGATAGCGGGGGGGCGACCGAATGAGCAGTTCTTC. It is translated as CASSPRIAGGRPNEQFF.

The gene calls are TRBV6-6 and TRBJ2-7; 8 bases line up with TRBD1. CDR1 is MNHNY and CDR2 is SVGAGI in the germline V gene (reference sequence). J lost 6 bases, V lost 6 bases, and 4 bases had no gene match. CDR3 length equals 12 residues. The CDR3 DNA is TGTGCCAGCAGCCCGGGGACAGGCGAGCAGTACTTC. It specifies CASSPGTGEQYF.

The rearrangement uses TRBV15 and TRBJ2-7; D unclear. CDR1 and CDR2 from the germline V gene are LNHNV and YYDKDF (reference sequence). CDR3 length: 14 amino acids. Trimming took off 0 bases at V and 3 bases at J, with 9 bases between the two ends. The DNA for the CDR3 is TGTGCCACCAGCAGAGAACCCGAGAGCTACGAGCAGTACTTC. This gives the protein CATSREPESYEQYF.

The rearrangement joins TRBV3-1 (or the pseudogene TRBV3-2) to TRBJ1-1; D is undetermined. CDR3 length: 14 amino acids. V was clipped by 1 base and J by 0 bases, with 6 bases between them. Germline CDR1 reads LGHDT; CDR2 reads YNNKEL (reference sequence). The CDR3, as DNA: TGTGCCAGCAGCCAAGTCGTCCTGAACACTGAAGCTTTCTTT. Its translation: CASSQVVLNTEAFF.

The rearrangement joins TRBV7-2 to TRBJ1-5; D remains ambiguous. The V end was cut by 5 bases, the J end by 4 bases, with 6 bases between. There are 12 residues in the CDR3. The germline CDR1 and CDR2 sequences are SGHTA and FQGNSA. The CDR3 DNA sequence: TGTGCCAGCAGCCTTCCGAATCAGCCCCAGCATTTT. Its translation: CASSLPNQPQHF.

The J gene is TRBJ2-1, the V gene TRBV14; 8 bases agree with TRBD2. The CDR3 covers 17 residues. With 2 bases clipped from V and 9 bases from J, the junction kept 15 bases outside the gene matches. Germline CDR1 is SGHDN and CDR2 is FVKESK. The CDR3 spells CASSQPRGGSGSGEQFF. CDR3 DNA: TGTGCCAGCAGCCAACCCAGGGGTGGGAGCGGGAGCGGTGAGCAGTTCTTC.

The chain has TRBV30 and TRBJ1-2; D unresolved. This CDR3 contains 14 residues. Germline CDR1 and CDR2: GTSNPN and SVGIG (reference sequence). V was clipped by 0 bases and J by 1 base, with 9 bases between them. The DNA for the CDR3 is TGTGCCTGGAGTGTACTGGGCCTTAACTATGGCTACACCTTC. Its protein product is CAWSVLGLNYGYTF.

This rearrangement joins TRBV13 to TRBJ2-7, with 7 bases lining up with TRBD2. Germline CDR1 is PRHDT and CDR2 is FYEKMQ (reference sequence). With V trimmed by 6 bases and J by 4 bases, 9 bases remained unmatched. There are 14 residues in the CDR3. The CDR3 region has the DNA TGTGCCAGCAGTCGTGGGGGAGGGAGATACGAGCAGTACTTC. This codes for CASSRGGGRYEQYF.

The CDR3 DNA reads TGTGCCAGCACAACCGGGCAGAATGAAAAACTGTTTTTT. Amino acid sequence: CASTTGQNEKLFF. The chain uses TRBV6-5 and TRBJ1-4; D is unresolved. Germline V gives CDR1 MNHEY, CDR2 SVGAGI. V lost 7 bases, J lost 5 bases, and 11 bases lay in between. The CDR3 has 13 residues.

The chain employs TRBV7-9 and TRBJ1-4, with D perhaps matching TRBD1 (5 bases). The CDR3 length is 14 residues. Trimming took 5 bases from V and 8 from J, leaving 15 bases between them. Germline CDR1 is SEHNR and CDR2 is FQNEAQ (reference sequence). CDR3 sequence reads: CASSHGQGREKLFF. For the CDR3, the DNA is TGTGCCAGCAGCCATGGGCAGGGAAGGGAAAAACTGTTTTTT.

The V call is TRBV27, the J call TRBJ1-6, with 8 bases identical to TRBD1. Germline V gene lookup returns CDR1 MNHEY and CDR2 SMNVEV (reference sequence). V shed 5 bases, J shed 4 bases, and the junction held 7 bases outside the gene matches. The CDR3 length is 16 residues. CDR3 DNA sequence: TGTGCCAGCAGTACCGGACAGGGCCCATATAATTCACCCCTCCACTTT. Its protein product is CASSTGQGPYNSPLHF.

The chain is built from TRBV3-1 (or the pseudogene TRBV3-2) and TRBJ2-7, with 14 bases identical to TRBD2. The germline gives CDR1 LGHDT, CDR2 YNNKEL (reference sequence). After removal of 4 bases from V and 4 bases from J, the junction contained 6 bases not matched to a gene. The CDR3 runs 16 residues. The CDR3 sequence: CASSPDGTSGGYEQYF. The CDR3 region has the DNA TGTGCCAGCAGCCCAGACGGGACTAGCGGGGGATACGAGCAGTACTTC.

The V call is TRBV23-1, the J call TRBJ2-7; perhaps TRBD1 as D (6 bases). TRBV23-1 is an ORF for which the function is uncertain. Between the trimmed V and J ends, which lost 3 bases and 1 base, there was a span of 10 bases. The length of the CDR3 is 14 residues. In DNA form, the CDR3 reads TGCGCCAGCAGTCACCCGGGACAATCCTACGAGCAGTACTTC. Protein: CASSHPGQSYEQYF.

CDR3 coding DNA: TGTGCCAGCAGCCAAGTTTCAGGGCGGTATGGCTACACCTTC. Translated, it gives CASSQVSGRYGYTF. The chain joins TRBV3-1 (or the pseudogene TRBV3-2) to TRBJ1-2, with a possible D match to TRBD1 (5 bases). The CDR3 loop spans 14 amino acids. CDR1 and CDR2 (germline): LGHDT, YNNKEL (reference sequence). V gave up 1 base and J gave up 5 bases, with 11 bases separating them.

The rearrangement uses TRBV11-1 and TRBJ1-1, with no clear D. V gave up 2 bases and J gave up 0 bases, with 4 bases separating them. CDR1 is SGHAT, CDR2 FQDESV, per germline (reference sequence). This CDR3 region has 13 residues. The CDR3 DNA reads TGTGCCAGCAGCTTATACCTGAACACTGAAGCTTTCTTT. Translated, it gives CASSLYLNTEAFF.

The chain has TRBV4-1 and TRBJ2-1; 8 bases agree with TRBD2. V was pared by 0 bases and J by 11 bases, with 9 bases of the junction left unmatched. Per germline, CDR1 MGHRA and CDR2 YSYEKL. The CDR3 has 15 amino acids. This CDR3 reads CASSQDPGRASKQFF. CDR3 nucleotides: TGCGCCAGCAGCCAAGATCCCGGGAGGGCGAGTAAGCAGTTCTTC.

The rearrangement joins TRBV15 to TRBJ1-4; TRBD1 matches 8 bases. The germline CDR1 and CDR2 sequences are LNHNV and YYDKDF (reference sequence). This CDR3 comprises 13 residues. J lost 6 bases, V lost 9 bases, and 6 bases had no gene match. The CDR3 protein is CATQDRVYEKLFF. In DNA form, the CDR3 reads TGTGCCACACAGGACAGGGTCTATGAAAAACTGTTTTTT.